These 20 T cell receptor beta chains were sequenced from one sample in a study of beta chain features in type 1 diabetes. Since all of the isolated RNA was reverse transcribed, expressed TCRB transcripts were what got sequenced. TCRdb keeps only in-frame clones here, not all; method: immunoSEQ multiplex PCR. Of some 400,000 clones listed, about 15% were seen once; the top ten hold approximately 0.02%. Sequenced: naive CD4+ T cells from blood. These receptors were obtained from a woman aged 18-29 years in good health.

The chain carries TRBV30 and TRBJ1-4; tentatively, D is TRBD1 (6 bases). CDR3 length: 15 amino acids. Germline loops: CDR1 GTSNPN, CDR2 SVGIG (reference sequence). The V gene lost 5 bases and the J gene lost 1 base, with 14 bases spanning the gap. This CDR3 is CAWGHGTKTNEKLFF. In nucleotides, the CDR3 is TGTGCCTGGGGCCACGGGACAAAAACTAATGAAAAACTGTTTTTT.

This clone has only a few counts. The J gene is TRBJ2-7, the V gene TRBV9; TRBD1 aligns across 7 bases. CDR1 and CDR2 from the germline V gene are SGDLS and YYNGEE. There are 14 residues in the CDR3. The J segment lost 3 bases and the V segment lost 5 bases, leaving 8 bases of the junction unmatched. CDR3 DNA sequence: TGTGCCAGCAGTCGACTCCGACAGGGCTACGAGCAGTACTTC. It is translated as CASSRLRQGYEQYF.

This chain joins TRBV29-1 and TRBJ1-1, with D possibly TRBD1 on 5 matching bases. Germline CDR1 is SQVTM and CDR2 is ANQGSEA. This CDR3 comprises 13 residues. Trimming took off 6 bases at V and 0 bases at J, with 11 bases between the two ends. The CDR3 sequence: CSVDRLMNTEAFF. The CDR3 DNA reads as TGCAGCGTCGACAGACTCATGAACACTGAAGCTTTCTTT.

The chain recombines TRBV29-1 with TRBJ2-3; 12 bases are shared with TRBD2. The CDR3 sequence is 15 residues long. Germline values: CDR1 SQVTM, CDR2 ANQGSEA. After removal of 7 bases from V and 3 bases from J, the junction contained 8 bases not matched to a gene. This CDR3 reads CSAARLAGETDTQYF. The DNA for the CDR3 is TGCAGCGCAGCGCGACTAGCGGGAGAGACAGATACGCAGTATTTT.

The chain recombines TRBV30 with TRBJ1-1; D ambiguous. The CDR3 consists of 14 residues. CDR1 and CDR2 from the germline V gene are GTSNPN and SVGIG (reference sequence). Trimming took off 2 bases at V and 5 bases at J, with 15 bases between the two ends. In DNA form, the CDR3 reads TGTGCCTGGAGTATTCTCTCTACAGTTACTGAAGCTTTCTTT. Its protein product is CAWSILSTVTEAFF.

This clone was counted only a few times. The sample holds other DNA sequences that translate to the same CDR3. The chain couples TRBV5-1 to TRBJ2-5, with D possibly TRBD2 on 5 matching bases. Between the trimmed V and J ends, which lost 0 bases and 2 bases, there was a span of 5 bases. Germline CDR1 SGHRS, CDR2 YFSETQ. CDR3 length: 13 residues. The CDR3 nucleotides read TGCGCCAGCAGCTTGGGAGGGCAAGAGACCCAGTACTTC. It encodes CASSLGGQETQYF.

Only a few counts were recorded for this clone. The gene calls are TRBV2 and TRBJ2-1; 9 bases are a match to TRBD1. The CDR3 is 15 residues long. The germline gives CDR1 SNHLY, CDR2 FYNNEI. V dropped 6 bases and J dropped 3; count of bases not matched to a gene: 6. The CDR3 nucleotides read TGTGCCAGCAGAGCCGGGACAGGGAACTACAATGAGCAGTTCTTC. It translates to CASRAGTGNYNEQFF. Full variable domain (remainder filled in from reference TRBV2 and TRBJ2-1): EPEVTQTPSHQVTQMGQEVILRCVPISNHLYFYWYRQILGQKVEFLVSFYNNEISEKSEIFDDQFSVERPDGSNFTLKIRSTKLEDSAMYFCASRAGTGNYNEQFFGPGTRLTVL.

The chain employs TRBV27 and TRBJ2-6, with 7 bases that match TRBD1. The CDR3 spans 16 residues. J gave up 1 base and V 6 bases, and 6 bases lay outside the gene matches. Germline assignment: CDR1 MNHEY and CDR2 SMNVEV (reference sequence). CDR3 coding DNA: TGTGCCAGCAGCGGACAGGTCCAATCTGGGGCCAACGTCCTGACTTTC. Translation: CASSGQVQSGANVLTF. The full variable domain, in which reference TRBV27 and TRBJ2-6 provide the parts outside the CDR3, is EAQVTQNPRYLITVTGKKLTVTCSQNMNHEYMSWYRQDPGLGLRQIYYSMNVEVTDKGDVPEGYKVSRKEKRNFPLILESPSPNQTSLYFCASSGQVQSGANVLTFGAGSRLTVL.

The CDR3 region is CASSIQGSAEAFF. Written as DNA, the CDR3 is TGTGCCAGCAGTATACAGGGGTCGGCTGAAGCTTTCTTT. This chain connects TRBV9 to TRBJ1-1; 7 bases match TRBD1. This CDR3 contains 13 residues. Per the germline V gene, CDR1 is SGDLS and CDR2 is YYNGEE. J was trimmed by 6 bases and V by 5 bases; bases with no gene match: 7.

This clone was seen more than once but under ten times. The V gene is TRBV29-1, the J gene TRBJ2-5; 14 nucleotides match TRBD2. V gave up 7 bases and J gave up 8 bases; unmatched junction bases: 9. Germline CDR1 is SQVTM and CDR2 is ANQGSEA. The CDR3 is 14 amino acids. CDR3 in amino acids: CSGRTSGRLHTQYF. The DNA of the CDR3 is TGCAGCGGAAGGACTAGCGGGAGGCTCCATACCCAGTACTTC. The full variable domain, its missing parts supplied by reference TRBV29-1 and TRBJ2-5, is SAVISQKPSRDICQRGTSLTIQCQVDSQVTMMFWYRQQPGQSLTLIATANQGSEATYESGFVIDKFPISRPNLTFSTLTVSNMSPEDSSIYLCSGRTSGRLHTQYFGPGTRLLVL.

This clone was counted between two and nine times. This chain uses TRBV7-9 with TRBJ2-7, with 7 positions matching TRBD2. Trimming cost V 5 bases and J 6 bases; bases outside gene matches: 4. The germline gives CDR1 SEHNR, CDR2 FQNEAQ (reference sequence). This CDR3 comprises 12 residues. The CDR3 region is CASSRDYGEQYF. The CDR3 bases are TGTGCCAGCAGCCGGGACTACGGCGAGCAGTACTTC.

Only a few counts were recorded for this clone. CDR3 sequence: CASSLGQGTEQYF. In DNA, the CDR3 is TGTGCCAGCAGCTTAGGACAGGGCACCGAGCAGTACTTC. This chain connects TRBV7-6 to TRBJ2-7, with 7 bases aligning to TRBD1. V trimming: 1 base; J trimming: 6 bases; junction bases outside the gene matches: 3. This CDR3 contains 13 residues. Germline CDR1 reads SGHVS; CDR2 reads FNYEAQ.

This clone appeared a few times. The gene calls are TRBV7-2 and TRBJ2-1, with TRBD2 identical over 14 bases. The CDR3 length is 15 residues. The germline gives CDR1 SGHTA, CDR2 FQGNSA. V gave up 5 bases and J gave up 12 bases; unmatched junction bases: 9. CDR3 in amino acids: CASSPPGLAGERQFF. In DNA, the CDR3 is TGTGCCAGCAGCCCCCCGGGACTAGCGGGAGAACGGCAGTTCTTC.

The chain is built from TRBV29-1 and TRBJ1-2; TRBD1 aligns across 7 bases. Per germline, CDR1 SQVTM and CDR2 ANQGSEA. J gave up 1 base and V 7 bases, and 3 bases lay outside the gene matches. This CDR3 has 12 residues. The CDR3 protein is CSATGFNYGYTF. Here the CDR3 DNA reads TGCAGCGCGACAGGGTTTAACTATGGCTACACCTTC.

The chain recombines TRBV5-1 with TRBJ2-5; D is perhaps TRBD1 (5 bases). The CDR3 covers 15 residues. Germline V gene sequence: CDR1 SGHRS, CDR2 YFSETQ. V lost 0 bases and J lost 1, with 10 bases in between. CDR3 region: CASSLAPGIQETQYF. The CDR3 DNA reads as TGCGCCAGCAGCTTGGCCCCAGGGATCCAAGAGACCCAGTACTTC.

The chain couples TRBV5-1 to TRBJ2-2; 9 bases agree with TRBD1. CDR3 length equals 16 residues. Germline V gene lookup returns CDR1 SGHRS and CDR2 YFSETQ. With V trimmed by 6 bases and J by 3 bases, 9 bases remained unmatched. The CDR3 sequence: CASNPRTGGYTGELFF. The CDR3, as DNA: TGCGCCAGCAACCCTCGTACAGGGGGCTACACCGGGGAGCTGTTTTTT. The full variable domain, its missing parts supplied by reference TRBV5-1 and TRBJ2-2, is KAGVTQTPRYLIKTRGQQVTLSCSPISGHRSVSWYQQTPGQGLQFLFEYFSETQRNKGNFPGRFSGRQFSNSRSEMNVSTLELGDSALYLCASNPRTGGYTGELFFGEGSRLTVL.

The chain is built from TRBV4-1 and TRBJ1-5; D is perhaps TRBD1 (5 bases). With 1 base removed from V and 2 bases from J, the gap between germline ends came to 12 bases. The CDR3 runs 16 residues. CDR1 MGHRA and CDR2 YSYEKL come from the germline V gene. CDR3: CASSQAQGIGNQPQHF. The DNA of the CDR3 is TGCGCCAGCAGCCAAGCTCAGGGTATAGGCAATCAGCCCCAGCATTTT.

This clone was observed a handful of times. The V and J genes are TRBV4-2 and TRBJ2-1; 11 bases agree with TRBD2. The CDR3 totals 18 residues. The ends lost 4 bases at V and 1 base at J; junction bases unmatched: 9. Germline V gene data show CDR1 as LGHNA and CDR2 as YNFKEQ. CDR3: CASSPSNLAGGSYNEQFF. The CDR3 nucleotides are TGTGCCAGCAGCCCCTCTAACTTAGCGGGAGGGTCCTACAATGAGCAGTTCTTC.

This clone has more than one count but fewer than ten. The chain carries TRBV6-8 and TRBJ1-2; D is perhaps TRBD1 (6 bases). Looked up from germline, CDR1 is MNHGY and CDR2 is SAAAGT. Trimming removed 6 bases at V and 3 bases at J, with 11 bases between. The CDR3 spans 13 residues. The chain's CDR3 is CASSRTDHYGYTF. CDR3 bases: TGTGCCAGCAGCCGGACAGACCACTATGGCTACACCTTC.

In nucleotides, the CDR3 is TGTGCCAGCAGTGAGAATGGACAGGGTGAGAGCAATCAGCCCCAGCATTTT. Translation: CASSENGQGESNQPQHF. The chain has TRBV25-1 and TRBJ1-5; TRBD1 aligns across 8 bases. V was clipped by 3 bases and J by 1 base; unmatched bases: 8. Germline CDR1 and CDR2: MGHDK and SYGVNS. CDR3 length equals 17 residues.